A selection of T cell receptor beta chains follows, all from one sample in a study of CD8+ T cells in alopecia areata. TCRdb's copy holds only in-frame clones and misses some; the assay was immunoSEQ multiplex PCR. The sample holds approximately 200,000 clones, 55% to 70% seen once. The starting material was CD4+ T cells sorted from blood, obtained at week 4, from a patient treated with tofacitinib. The receptors here all came from a human donor with alopecia areata. Each CDR3 is given with its conserved first and last residue. The D gene is left open where the match is weak. Only some rows state a clone size, as once, few, many or a class for expanded clones.

j_gene	abundance	len	d_gene	v_gene	CDR3aa	CDR3nt
TRBJ2-5	.	14	TRBD2	TRBV5-5	CASSSGLAQETQYF	TGTGCCAGCAGCTCCGGACTAGCCCAAGAGACCCAGTACTTC
TRBJ1-2	once	11	.	TRBV30	CAWRLGIGYTF	TGTGCCTGGAGATTGGGGATTGGCTACACCTTC
TRBJ2-1	.	16	TRBD2	TRBV7-6	CASSLALTSGKEEQFF	TGTGCCAGCAGCTTAGCGCTGACTAGCGGGAAGGAAGAGCAGTTCTTC
TRBJ1-1	.	10	.	TRBV29-1	CSVDEEPAFF	TGCAGCGTTGATGAGGAGCCAGCTTTCTTT
TRBJ2-7	once	14	TRBD1	TRBV4-1	CASSPRTGLYEQYF	TGCGCCAGCAGCCCTAGGACAGGGCTGTACGAGCAGTACTTC
TRBJ2-3	.	13	.	TRBV6-6	CASSYNSADTQYF	TGTGCCAGCAGTTACAACTCCGCAGATACGCAGTATTTT
TRBJ2-2	.	16	TRBD2	TRBV4-1	CASSSSGRPDTGELFF	TGCGCCAGCAGTTCCAGCGGGAGGCCGGACACCGGGGAGCTGTTTTTT
TRBJ2-7	few	10	.	TRBV30	CAQGSYEQYF	TGTGCCCAAGGCTCCTACGAGCAGTACTTC
TRBJ2-1	.	18	.	TRBV4-3	CASSQAAPVGSTYNEQFF	TGCGCCAGCAGCCAAGCCGCTCCCGTGGGTTCCACCTACAATGAGCAGTTCTTC
TRBJ2-7	.	12	.	TRBV2	CASRWLSYEQYF	TGTGCCAGCAGATGGTTATCCTACGAGCAGTACTTC
TRBJ2-3	few	14	TRBD2	TRBV29-1	CSTAAGGGSDTQYF	TGCAGCACCGCAGCGGGAGGAGGATCAGATACGCAGTATTTT
TRBJ1-5	.	15	.	TRBV4-1	CASSQGGRNNQPQHF	TGCGCCAGCAGCCAAGGGGGACGGAACAATCAGCCCCAGCATTTT
TRBJ2-3	.	14	TRBD2	TRBV29-1	CSVVTSGMLNTQYF	TGCAGCGTTGTGACTAGCGGGATGCTAAATACGCAGTATTTT
TRBJ1-5	.	13	.	TRBV27	CASGRELGSPQHF	TGTGCCAGCGGCAGGGAATTAGGATCGCCCCAGCATTTT
TRBJ1-1	.	13	TRBD1	TRBV9	CASSVEGTGEAFF	TGTGCCAGCAGCGTAGAGGGGACAGGGGAAGCTTTCTTT
TRBJ1-5	many	13	.	TRBV7-2	CASSPHSNQPQHF	TGTGCCAGCAGCCCCCATAGCAATCAGCCCCAGCATTTT
TRBJ2-3	once	15	TRBD1	TRBV6-6	CASTFDRGRADTQYF	TGTGCCAGCACCTTCGACAGGGGCCGCGCAGATACGCAGTATTTT
TRBJ2-2	few	12	.	TRBV4-2	CASSLNTGELFF	TGTGCCAGCAGCCTTAACACCGGGGAGCTGTTTTTT
TRBJ2-6	few	16	.	TRBV14	CASSRIRSLGANVLTF	TGTGCCAGCAGCCGAATAAGATCTCTGGGCGCCAACGTCCTGACTTTC
TRBJ1-1	.	15	.	TRBV5-4	CASSLVGGSNLGAFF	TGTGCCAGCAGCTTGGTCGGGGGGTCCAATCTCGGAGCTTTCTTT
TRBJ2-1	.	14	TRBD2	TRBV29-1	CSVPTSGTYNEQFF	TGCAGCGTTCCGACTAGCGGGACCTACAATGAGCAGTTCTTC
TRBJ2-3	.	16	.	TRBV29-1	CSADSRERIITDTQYF	TGCAGCGCAGACTCACGGGAGCGGATAATCACAGATACGCAGTATTTT
TRBJ1-2	few	12	TRBD1	TRBV29-1	CSVGPGGDGYTF	TGCAGCGTTGGGCCAGGGGGGGATGGCTACACCTTC
TRBJ2-7	.	16	.	TRBV7-2	CASSYNPGQTTYEQYF	TGTGCCAGCAGCTACAATCCGGGACAAACAACCTACGAGCAGTACTTC
TRBJ2-1	.	17	TRBD2	TRBV5-1	CASRKFEGLADYNEQFF	TGCGCCAGCAGGAAATTCGAGGGACTAGCGGACTACAATGAGCAGTTCTTC
TRBJ2-1	.	15	TRBD2	TRBV29-1	CSVGWTSGSYNEQFF	TGCAGCGTTGGTTGGACTAGCGGGAGCTACAATGAGCAGTTCTTC
TRBJ2-1	.	15	TRBD2	TRBV30	CAWRLADYSYNEQFF	TGTGCCTGGAGACTAGCGGACTACTCCTACAATGAGCAGTTCTTC
TRBJ1-2	.	14	.	TRBV15	CATSRDFGPYGYTF	TGTGCCACCAGCAGAGATTTCGGCCCGTATGGCTACACCTTC
TRBJ2-7	.	16	.	TRBV7-2	CASSLGSGLLTYEQYF	TGTGCCAGCAGCTTAGGTTCCGGCTTGCTCACCTACGAGCAGTACTTC
TRBJ1-1	.	18	.	TRBV4-2	CASSQDLGGTRKNTEAFF	TGTGCCAGCAGCCAAGATTTGGGAGGGACCCGCAAGAACACTGAAGCTTTCTTT
TRBJ2-7	.	13	TRBD2	TRBV6-1	CASVPGLGVEQYF	TGTGCCAGCGTGCCGGGACTAGGCGTCGAGCAGTACTTC
TRBJ2-1	.	11	.	TRBV20-1	CSASIRDEQFF	TGCAGTGCTAGTATAAGGGATGAGCAGTTCTTC
TRBJ1-1	.	14	TRBD1	TRBV29-1	CSVEHRGRRTEAFF	TGCAGCGTTGAACACAGGGGGCGGCGCACTGAAGCTTTCTTT
TRBJ1-2	.	13	TRBD1	TRBV19	CASLKTGEGGYTF	TGTGCCAGTCTTAAGACAGGGGAAGGCGGCTACACCTTC
TRBJ2-6	.	14	.	TRBV29-1	CSVEERTGANVLTF	TGCAGCGTTGAAGAACGGACAGGGGCCAACGTCCTGACTTTC
TRBJ1-2	.	14	.	TRBV2	CASSEEGLDYGYTF	TGTGCCAGCAGTGAAGAAGGGTTGGACTATGGCTACACCTTC
TRBJ2-5	.	16	TRBD2	TRBV5-1	CASNDVAGGTGETQYF	TGCGCCAGCAACGATGTAGCGGGAGGAACAGGGGAGACCCAGTACTTC
TRBJ2-1	few	15	TRBD1	TRBV2	CASSPGQGARNEQFF	TGTGCCAGCAGTCCAGGACAGGGGGCGCGGAATGAGCAGTTCTTC
TRBJ2-4	once	15	.	TRBV19	CASRGTDLAKNIQYF	TGTGCCAGTAGGGGTACAGACCTAGCCAAAAACATTCAGTACTTC
TRBJ1-2	.	16	.	TRBV6-5	CASSYGGAEVEFGYTF	TGTGCCAGCAGTTACGGGGGAGCTGAGGTGGAGTTTGGCTACACCTTC
TRBJ1-5	.	14	.	TRBV2	CASSEEGGNQPQHF	TGTGCCAGCAGTGAAGAAGGCGGAAATCAGCCCCAGCATTTT
TRBJ1-5	.	14	.	TRBV7-7	CASSRAGVGEPQHF	TGTGCTAGCAGCCGTGCGGGTGTAGGGGAGCCCCAGCATTTT
TRBJ2-2	.	14	.	TRBV5-1	CASRASLSTGELFF	TGCGCCAGCAGGGCTTCTTTAAGTACCGGGGAGCTGTTTTTT
TRBJ2-7	.	16	.	TRBV4-2	CASSQVSSGRGYEQYF	TGTGCCAGCAGCCAGGTCTCAAGCGGCAGGGGCTACGAGCAGTACTTC
TRBJ1-2	.	11	.	TRBV2	CASSDQDGYTF	TGTGCCAGCAGTGACCAGGATGGCTACACCTTC
TRBJ1-1	.	12	.	TRBV29-1	CSVGGGGTEAFF	TGCAGCGTTGGGGGAGGGGGCACTGAAGCTTTCTTT
TRBJ1-2	.	15	TRBD1	TRBV18	CASSPDRGSFGGYTF	TGTGCCAGCTCACCGGACAGGGGATCATTCGGTGGCTACACCTTC
TRBJ2-3	.	15	TRBD1	TRBV7-3	CASILIRGSTDTQYF	TGTGCCAGCATCCTCATCAGGGGGAGCACAGATACGCAGTATTTT